The 18 T cell receptor beta chains reported below all come from one sample, sequenced in a study of tumor-infiltrating lymphocytes in primary liver carcinoma. The investigators made TCR beta cDNA from roughly 0.55 ug total RNA, using a constant-region primer. Three nested multiplex PCR rounds, a slightly modified ARM-PCR method, built the TCR beta libraries. It was with TRBV1-TRBV30 forward primers and a C-beta reverse primer that the first two PCR rounds were run, at about 9 cycles each. TCRdb independently ran MiXCR on the multiplex PCR reads; one entry per CDR3 protein. The sample lists 300,000 to 350,000 distinct CDR3 sequences, 65% occurring once. The study extracted blood RNA from unsorted whole blood and also extracted germline DNA. Material for sequencing was peripheral blood. These receptors were obtained from a middle-aged man with primary liver carcinoma and hepatitis B virus infection.

For this clonotype: One junction end does not reproduce the germline sequence, and a read error may be involved. The CDR3 region is CTSSLDIGGGNQPQHF. CDR3 in DNA: TGCACCAGCAGCTTAGATATAGGGGGCGGCAATCAGCCCCAGCATTTT. The chain combines TRBV11-2 with TRBJ1-5; the match to TRBD1 covers 7 bases. CDR1 and CDR2 from the germline V gene are SGHAT and FQNNGV. The CDR3 is 16 residues long.

Notes on this clonotype: A single base separates this from a much larger clone, so it may be a read error. V gene TRBV29-1 combines with J gene TRBJ2-2; D gene ambiguous. The length of the CDR3 is 14 residues. V was shortened by 5 bases and J by 4 bases, with 14 bases between the two germline ends. Per the germline V gene, CDR1 is SQVTM and CDR2 is ANQGSEA. The CDR3: CSVLSLSVTGELFF. Here the CDR3 DNA reads TGCAGCGTTCTCAGCCTCAGTGTCACCGGGGAGCTGTTTTTT.

In the case of this clonotype: A read error may produce the germline difference seen at one junction end. V and J are TRBV12-3 or TRBV12-4 and TRBJ1-2; D is unclear. The CDR3 has 13 amino acids. This chain's CDR3 is CGSSPQKGYSYTF. In DNA form, the CDR3 reads TGTGGCAGCAGCCCCCAAAAGGGATATAGCTACACCTTC.

Comment on this clonotype: This CDR3 fails to terminate in the conserved phenylalanine or tryptophan, so it likely reflects a read error. Because the CDR3's place on the DNA is in doubt, the DNA is left out and the CDR3 is given as listed by TCRdb. The chain carries TRBV11-2 and TRBJ2-1; TRBD2, the table's D call, was not compared with the DNA. CDR1 is SGHAT and CDR2 is FQNNGV in the germline V gene. The CDR3 contains 14 residues when both ends are counted. CDR3 loop: CASTLGGLAGVILS.

V and J are TRBV11-2 and TRBJ2-1, with a tentative D call TRBD1 (7 bases). Germline CDR1 SGHAT, CDR2 FQNNGV. This CDR3 has 14 residues. CDR3: CTSSLGTAINEQFF. The CDR3 nucleotides read TGTACTAGCAGCTTGGGGACAGCCATCAATGAGCAGTTCTTC.

Turning to this clonotype: A much larger clone is a single base away; this may be a read error. The rearrangement uses TRBV14 and TRBJ1-4; no clear D. Per the germline V gene, CDR1 is SGHDN and CDR2 is FVKESK. The CDR3 runs to 13 residues. The CDR3 bases are TGTGCCAGCAGCCAAGGATACAATGAAAAACTGGTTTTT. Translation: CASSQGYNEKLVF. Filled out from reference TRBV14 and TRBJ1-4, the complete variable domain reads EAGVTQFPSHSVIEKGQTVTLRCDPISGHDNLYWYRRVMGKEIKFLLHFVKESKQDESGMPNNRFLAERTGGTYSTLKVQPAELEDSGVYFCASSQGYNEKLVFGSGTQLSVL.

This chain connects TRBV11-2 to TRBJ2-7; tentatively, D is TRBD1 (6 bases). V was cut by 2 bases and J by 3 bases, with 11 bases left in between. Germline loops: CDR1 SGHAT, CDR2 FQNNGV. The CDR3 is 14 amino acids. The CDR3 loop reads CASSLSGAIYEQYF. In DNA form, the CDR3 reads TGTGCCAGCAGCTTATCAGGGGCGATCTACGAGCAGTACTTC.

About this clonotype itself: Germline and junction disagree at one end, which may indicate a read error. This sequence joins TRBV5-1 and TRBJ2-2; TRBD2 matches 8 bases. This CDR3 spans 13 amino acids. CDR1 is SGHRS and CDR2 is YFSETQ in the germline V gene. The CDR3 here is CANSLGLGGELFF. For the CDR3, the DNA is TGCGCCAACAGCTTGGGACTAGGCGGGGAGCTGTTTTTT.

About this clonotype itself: The junction departs from germline at one end; a sequencing error may be responsible. The chain joins TRBV7-9 to TRBJ1-1, with TRBD1 identical over 7 bases. The CDR3 totals 14 residues. Germline CDR1 is SEHNR and CDR2 is FQNEAQ (reference sequence). The CDR3: CASSRGGIGTDAFF. For the CDR3, the DNA is TGTGCCAGCAGCCGAGGGGGCATTGGCACTGATGCTTTCTTT.

About this clonotype itself: At one end the junction does not follow the germline gene, possibly because of a read error. This chain uses TRBV11-2 with TRBJ2-7; 9 bases match TRBD2. The CDR3 consists of 18 residues. Germline-derived CDR1 and CDR2 are SGHAT and FQNNGV. The CDR3 spells CANSLSPAELAGTYEQYF. CDR3 in DNA: TGTGCCAACAGCTTAAGTCCTGCCGAGCTAGCGGGAACCTACGAGCAGTACTTC.

Comment on this clonotype: A much larger clone sits a single nucleotide away, making a read error possible. The chain combines TRBV12-3 or TRBV12-4 with TRBJ2-1, with D perhaps matching TRBD2 (6 bases). V lost 6 bases to trimming and J lost 2 bases, with 17 bases between them. This CDR3 spans 16 amino acids. In DNA form, the CDR3 reads TGTGCCAGCAGGGACCCGGGACTTAGCCCCTACAATGAGCAGTTCTTC. This encodes CASRDPGLSPYNEQFF.

The chain combines TRBV11-1 with TRBJ2-2; D is unresolved. This CDR3 comprises 15 residues. Trimming removed 2 bases from V and 3 bases from J, with 10 bases in between. Per the germline V gene, CDR1 is SGHAT and CDR2 is FQDESV (reference sequence). CDR3 residues: CASSLRITDTGELFF. CDR3 coding DNA: TGTGCCAGCAGCTTACGCATCACGGACACCGGGGAGCTGTTTTTT.

A word on this clonotype: A much larger clone is a single base away; this may be a read error. V and J are TRBV6-5 and TRBJ2-7, with 7 bases identical to TRBD2. The CDR3 covers 15 residues. J lost 1 base, V lost 3 bases, and 6 bases had no gene match. The germline V gene has CDR1 MNHEY and CDR2 SVGAGI. The CDR3, as DNA: TGTGCCAGCAGTTATCCAAGCGGGATATCCTACGAGCAGTACTTC. As protein: CASSYPSGISYEQYF.

The chain uses TRBV28 and TRBJ2-7, with 7 bases that match TRBD1. The CDR3 has 15 residues. Trimming took 4 bases from V and 0 from J; bases not matched to a gene: 6. Germline CDR1 is MDHEN and CDR2 is SYDVKM. CDR3 in DNA: TGTGCCAGCAGTTCCTACAGGGGATACTCCTACGAGCAGTACTTC. Protein: CASSSYRGYSYEQYF.

This clonotype occurred once. This may be a read error: a much more frequent sequence differs by one nucleotide. The gene calls are TRBV4-3 and TRBJ2-3; a possible D gene is TRBD2 (5 bases). Per the germline V gene, CDR1 is LGHNA and CDR2 is YSLEER. V shed 2 bases and J shed 0 bases, with 9 bases lying between them. There are 15 residues in the CDR3. CDR3 in amino acids: CASSQYASSTDTQYF. The CDR3 nucleotides read TGCGCCAGCAGCCAATATGCTAGCAGCACAGATACGCAGTATTTT.

Concerning this clonotype itself: A read error may be the cause here, since a much bigger clone is one base away. The chain combines TRBV4-2 with TRBJ2-7; 7 bases match TRBD2. The CDR3 totals 16 residues. The germline V gene encodes CDR1 LGHNA and CDR2 YNFKEQ. The V segment lost 2 bases and the J segment 2 bases; nucleotides outside the gene matches: 9. CDR3 sequence (DNA): TGTGCCAGCAGCCAATGGAGAGGACTAGAGACCTACGAGCAGTACTTC. This encodes CASSQWRGLETYEQYF.

In regard to this clonotype: A much larger clone is a single base away; this may be a read error. This sequence joins TRBV29-1 and TRBJ1-1, with D tentatively TRBD1 (5 bases). Germline V lookup: CDR1 SQVTM, CDR2 ANQGSEA. The CDR3 has 12 amino acids. CDR3 region: CSVSKTDTEASF. CDR3 coding DNA: TGCAGCGTTTCTAAGACAGACACTGAAGCTTCCTTT. Based on the CDR3 plus reference TRBV29-1 and TRBJ1-1, the full variable domain is SAVISQKPSRDICQRGTSLTIQCQVDSQVTMMFWYRQQPGQSLTLIATANQGSEATYESGFVIDKFPISRPNLTFSTLTVSNMSPEDSSIYLCSVSKTDTEASFGQGTRLTVV.

Notes on this clonotype: The missing conserved phenylalanine or tryptophan at the end of this CDR3 makes a read error likely. This chain joins TRBV29-1 and TRBJ2-5; 11 bases agree with TRBD2. The CDR3 length is 15 residues. Losses at the gene ends were 3 bases for V and 5 bases for J; bases not matched to a gene: 8. Looked up from germline, CDR1 is SQVTM and CDR2 is ANQGSEA. Here the CDR3 DNA reads TGCAGCGTTGAGCCACTAGCGGGAGCGTGGGAGACCCAGTACTTA. Translated, it gives CSVEPLAGAWETQYL.